These T cell receptor beta chains were read from a single sample in a study of blood T cells in healthy people across ages. A single record per CDR3 protein comes from TCRdb applying MiXCR to the 5' RACE reads. The table records more than 800,000 distinct CDR3 sequences, more than 35% of them present only once. Material for sequencing was blood. These receptors came from a woman aged 55-70 years in good health. The conserved cysteine and the conserved F or W are not part of the CDR3 here. A D gene is named only where the DNA matches it firmly.

len: 12; v_gene: TRBV9; d_gene: .; j_gene: TRBJ2-3; CDR3aa: ASSEGQTTDTQY
len: 14; v_gene: TRBV7-2; d_gene: .; j_gene: TRBJ2-5; CDR3aa: ASSLEVATRFETQY
len: 13; v_gene: TRBV20-1; d_gene: TRBD1; j_gene: TRBJ1-6; CDR3aa: SARLGTGGNSPLH
len: 13; v_gene: TRBV6-2/TRBV6-3; d_gene: .; j_gene: TRBJ1-2; CDR3aa: ASSYSGIKAYGCT
len: 14; v_gene: TRBV11-1; d_gene: .; j_gene: TRBJ2-1; CDR3aa: ASSFPLGRRNNEQF
len: 11; v_gene: TRBV20-1; d_gene: .; j_gene: TRBJ2-3; CDR3aa: SATGTRTDTQY
len: 14; v_gene: TRBV7-9; d_gene: .; j_gene: TRBJ1-2; CDR3aa: ASSLRGDGEGRGYT
len: 12; v_gene: TRBV25-1; d_gene: .; j_gene: TRBJ1-2; CDR3aa: ASRQTGALYGYT
len: 10; v_gene: TRBV12-3/TRBV12-4; d_gene: .; j_gene: TRBJ2-7; CDR3aa: VSSLGGNEQY
len: 14; v_gene: TRBV25-1; d_gene: .; j_gene: TRBJ1-2; CDR3aa: ASSGADTWDGYGYT